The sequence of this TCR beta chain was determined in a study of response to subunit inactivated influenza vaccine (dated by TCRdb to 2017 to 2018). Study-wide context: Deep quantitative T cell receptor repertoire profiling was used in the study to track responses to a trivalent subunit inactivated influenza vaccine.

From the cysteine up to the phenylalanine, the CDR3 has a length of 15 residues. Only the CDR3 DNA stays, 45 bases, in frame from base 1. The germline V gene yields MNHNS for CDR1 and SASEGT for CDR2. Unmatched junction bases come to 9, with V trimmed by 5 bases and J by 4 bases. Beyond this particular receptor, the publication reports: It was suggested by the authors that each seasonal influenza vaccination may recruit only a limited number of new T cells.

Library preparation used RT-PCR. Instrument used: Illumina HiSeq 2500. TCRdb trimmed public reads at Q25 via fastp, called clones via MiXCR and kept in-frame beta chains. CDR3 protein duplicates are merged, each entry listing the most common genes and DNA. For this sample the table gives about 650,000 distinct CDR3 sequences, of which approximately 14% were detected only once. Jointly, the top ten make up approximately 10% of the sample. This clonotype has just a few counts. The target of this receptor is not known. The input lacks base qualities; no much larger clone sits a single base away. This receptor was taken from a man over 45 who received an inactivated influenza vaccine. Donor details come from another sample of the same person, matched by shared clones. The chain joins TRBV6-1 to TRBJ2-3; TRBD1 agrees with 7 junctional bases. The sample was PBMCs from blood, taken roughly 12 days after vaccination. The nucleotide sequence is TGTGCCAGCAGTCATTTAGGGGGCGAGGCAGATACGCAGTATTTT. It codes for CASSHLGGEADTQYF.